This T cell receptor (beta chain) was retrieved from a study of T cells in Graves' hyperthyroidism and ophthalmopathy. Overall study results and limits: Ophthalmopathy was predicted by the model a median of roughly 6.6 months ahead of onset.

TCR beta CDR3 regions were amplified from RNA transcripts. Initially, a first-round RT-PCR of the TCR CDR3 employed the HTBI primer set. TCRdb redid the calling of the multiplex PCR reads with MiXCR, one entry per CDR3 protein. Of 340,000 or so distinct CDR3 sequences listed, 18% are singletons. A patient was excluded if there was uncontrolled infection, other autoimmune disease, pregnancy or lactation. The authors took PBMCs from 9.5 to 10 ml fresh peripheral blood. Looked up from germline, CDR1 is SGHRS and CDR2 is YFSETQ. This CDR3 is built from 16 residues. Trimming cost V 2 bases and J 0 bases; bases outside gene matches: 7. This clonotype was seen more than once but under ten times. The antigen remains unidentified.

The chain has TRBV5-1 and TRBJ2-5, with 7 bases matching TRBD2. Specimen: blood. This clonotype was sampled from a woman in her forties or fifties with Graves' hyperthyroidism. The CDR3 DNA reads as TGCGCCAGCAGCTTAGGTTTGGCGGGAGACCAAGAGACCCAGTACTTC. The encoded protein is CASSLGLAGDQETQYF.